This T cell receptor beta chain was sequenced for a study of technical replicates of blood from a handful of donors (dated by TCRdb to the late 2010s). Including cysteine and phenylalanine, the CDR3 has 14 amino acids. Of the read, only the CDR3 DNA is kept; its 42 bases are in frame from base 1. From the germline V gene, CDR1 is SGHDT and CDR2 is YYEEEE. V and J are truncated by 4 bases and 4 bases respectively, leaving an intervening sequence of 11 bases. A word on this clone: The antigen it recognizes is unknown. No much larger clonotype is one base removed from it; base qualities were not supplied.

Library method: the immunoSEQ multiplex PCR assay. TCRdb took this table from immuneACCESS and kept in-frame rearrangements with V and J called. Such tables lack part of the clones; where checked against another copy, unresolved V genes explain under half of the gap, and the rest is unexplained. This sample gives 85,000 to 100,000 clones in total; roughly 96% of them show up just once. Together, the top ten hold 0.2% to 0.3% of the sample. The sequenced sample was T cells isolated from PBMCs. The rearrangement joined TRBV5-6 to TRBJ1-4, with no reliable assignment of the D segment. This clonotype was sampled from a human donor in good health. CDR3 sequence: CASSPRGLNEKLFF. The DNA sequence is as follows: TGTGCCAGCAGCCCCCGCGGACTTAATGAAAAACTGTTTTTT.